One sample yielded the 2 T cell receptor beta chains listed below, sequenced in a study of OX40 agonist ivuxolimab in advanced cancers. Assay: immunoSEQ multiplex PCR; the TCRdb copy retains only in-frame clones and omits some. The table lists roughly 100,000 clones, 90% of them singletons, with around 0.5% in the top ten. The sample in question was CD4+ or CD8+ T cells sorted from blood, obtained in a trial of the OX40 agonist ivuxolimab. Receptors originate from an adult with an advanced solid tumor such as melanoma, head and neck, liver or kidney cancer.

In this sample, this clone turned up once. V is TRBV2 and J is TRBJ1-1; D is possibly TRBD1 (5 bases). Germline V gene sequence: CDR1 SNHLY, CDR2 FYNNEI. The CDR3 extends over 12 amino acids. The V and J ends lost 8 bases and 5 bases respectively, with 12 bases between them. The CDR3 sequence is CASRGWETEAFF. CDR3 in DNA: TGTGCCAGCCGGGGCTGGGAAACTGAAGCTTTCTTT.

The chain recombines TRBV11-2 with TRBJ2-1, with D maybe TRBD1 (5 bases). Germline V CDR1 and CDR2: SGHAT, FQNNGV. This CDR3 contains 15 residues. The V end lost 2 bases, the J end lost 6 bases, and 14 bases lay between the germline ends. CDR3 protein: CASSLTRQLSNEQFF. The CDR3, as DNA: TGTGCCAGCAGCTTAACCCGACAGTTGAGCAATGAGCAGTTCTTC.